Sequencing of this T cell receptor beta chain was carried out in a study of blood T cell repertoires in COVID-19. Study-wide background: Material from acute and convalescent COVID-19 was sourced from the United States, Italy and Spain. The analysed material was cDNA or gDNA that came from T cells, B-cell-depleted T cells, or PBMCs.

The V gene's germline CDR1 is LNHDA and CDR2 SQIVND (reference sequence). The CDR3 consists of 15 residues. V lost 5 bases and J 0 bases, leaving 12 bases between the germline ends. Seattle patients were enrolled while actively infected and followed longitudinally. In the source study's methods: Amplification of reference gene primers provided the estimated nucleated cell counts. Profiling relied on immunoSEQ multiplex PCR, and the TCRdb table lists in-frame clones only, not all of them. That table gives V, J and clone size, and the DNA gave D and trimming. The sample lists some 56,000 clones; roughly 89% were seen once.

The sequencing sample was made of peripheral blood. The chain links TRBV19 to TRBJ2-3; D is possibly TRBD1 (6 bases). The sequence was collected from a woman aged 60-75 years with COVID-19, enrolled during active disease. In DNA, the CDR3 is TGTGCCAGTAGTCACCTGGACAGTAGCACAGATACGCAGTATTTT. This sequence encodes CASSHLDSSTDTQYF.